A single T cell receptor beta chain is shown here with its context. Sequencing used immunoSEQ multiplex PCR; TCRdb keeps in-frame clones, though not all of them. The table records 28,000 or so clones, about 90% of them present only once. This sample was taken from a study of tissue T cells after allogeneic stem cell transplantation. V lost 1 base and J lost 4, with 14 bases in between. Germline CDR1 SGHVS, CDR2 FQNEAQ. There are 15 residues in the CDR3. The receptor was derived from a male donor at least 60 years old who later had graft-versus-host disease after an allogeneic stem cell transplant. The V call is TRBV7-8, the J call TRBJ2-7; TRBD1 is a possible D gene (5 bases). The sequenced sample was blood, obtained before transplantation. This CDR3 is CASSLDRFLTYEQYF. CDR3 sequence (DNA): TGTGCCAGCAGCTTAGACAGGTTCCTGACTTACGAGCAGTACTTC.